These 20 T cell receptor beta chains came from one sample sequenced in a study of blood T cell repertoires in COVID-19. This table comes from immunoSEQ multiplex PCR, and its TCRdb copy is limited to in-frame clones, with some not included. Of some 190,000 clones listed, roughly nine tenths were seen once; the top ten hold under 30%. Sequencing was done on a sample of PBMCs or T cells enriched from blood (not recorded which). These receptors came from a woman aged 40 to 50 in a cohort exposed to, infected with or recovered from COVID-19 (not recorded which).

This clone was detected once. This chain uses TRBV10-3 with TRBJ1-2; the D is unclear. Trimming shortened V by 2 bases and J by 0 bases, and 13 bases separated the two germline ends. This CDR3 spans 16 amino acids. Looked up from germline, CDR1 is ENHRY and CDR2 is SYGVKD. Here the CDR3 DNA reads TGTGCCATCAGTGAGAGCCCAGGAAGGACTAACTATGGCTACACCTTC. It specifies CAISESPGRTNYGYTF.

The rearrangement uses TRBV11-3 and TRBJ2-3; D is uncertain. CDR3 length equals 16 residues. V was shortened by 5 bases and J by 0 bases, with 15 bases between the two germline ends. CDR1 and CDR2 from the germline V gene are SGHNT and YENEEA. CDR3: CASSARSRASTDTQYF. The CDR3 DNA reads TGTGCCAGCAGCGCGCGGTCAAGAGCTAGCACAGATACGCAGTATTTT.

This clone is a singleton in its sample. The chain uses TRBV7-8 and TRBJ2-7; 7 bases line up with TRBD1. This CDR3 has 14 amino acids. J was trimmed by 2 bases and V by 4 bases; bases with no gene match: 5. Germline V CDR1 and CDR2: SGHVS, FQNEAQ. The CDR3 protein is CASSSPGQTYEQYF. DNA for the CDR3: TGTGCCAGCAGCTCTCCGGGACAGACCTACGAGCAGTACTTC.

The chain uses TRBV5-4 and TRBJ2-7; the D is unclear. V lost 1 base to trimming and J lost 3 bases, with 8 bases between them. The CDR3 is 13 amino acids. CDR1 SGHNT and CDR2 YYREEE come from the germline V gene (reference sequence). CDR3 nucleotides: TGTGCCAGCAGCTTGACGTCTAGCTACGAGCAGTACTTC. Its protein product is CASSLTSSYEQYF.

This rearrangement joins TRBV5-6 to TRBJ1-1, with 9 bases that match TRBD1. V dropped 3 bases and J dropped 8; count of bases not matched to a gene: 2. Germline V lookup: CDR1 SGHDT, CDR2 YYEEEE. CDR3 length: 12 residues. CDR3 sequence (DNA): TGTGCCAGCAGCTGGGGGACAGGGGAAGCTTTCTTT. Its protein product is CASSWGTGEAFF.

The sample holds one count of this clone. The chain couples TRBV10-1 to TRBJ2-3; D not certain. Trimming took 0 bases from V and 4 from J, leaving 5 bases between them. Germline CDR1 is WNHNN and CDR2 is SYGVQD (reference sequence). The CDR3 is made up of 13 amino acids. CDR3 sequence reads: CASSESTSDTQYF. The CDR3 nucleotides are TGCGCCAGCAGTGAGTCGACTTCAGATACGCAGTATTTT.

The chain combines TRBV6-5 with TRBJ1-1, with 7 bases fitting TRBD1. The CDR3 has 12 amino acids. The germline V gene has CDR1 MNHEY and CDR2 SVGAGI. V lost 1 base to trimming and J lost 10 bases; unmatched junction nucleotides: 3. CDR3 region: CASSYFQGGAFF. The CDR3, as DNA: TGTGCCAGCAGTTACTTCCAGGGGGGAGCTTTCTTT.

This chain connects TRBV27 to TRBJ1-5, with D hard to call. The CDR3 runs 14 residues. V lost 2 bases and J lost 4, with 9 bases in between. CDR1 and CDR2 from the germline V gene are MNHEY and SMNVEV (reference sequence). The CDR3: CASSLGTVNQPQHF. Written as DNA, the CDR3 is TGTGCCAGCAGTTTAGGAACAGTTAATCAGCCCCAGCATTTT.

With regard to this clone: Other DNA sequences from this sample encode an identical CDR3 as well. The rearrangement links TRBV11-2 to TRBJ2-1; D not certain. This CDR3 is built from 13 residues. CDR1 and CDR2 from the germline V gene are SGHAT and FQNNGV. The V end was cut by 1 base, the J end by 6 bases, with 7 bases between. The CDR3 DNA follows: TGTGCCAGCAGCTTAGGACTTCTCAATGAGCAGTTCTTC. It encodes CASSLGLLNEQFF.

To note about this clone: Other DNA sequences of this sample code for an identical CDR3. V is TRBV2 and J is TRBJ1-2; 7 bases map to TRBD1. The CDR3 length is 15 residues. The germline V gene has CDR1 SNHLY and CDR2 FYNNEI. Trimming removed 2 bases from V and 2 bases from J; junction bases left unmatched: 5. CDR3: CASSETGTANYGYTF. The CDR3 nucleotides are TGTGCCAGCAGTGAAACGGGGACAGCGAACTATGGCTACACCTTC.

Only one count was recorded for this clone. The chain employs TRBV7-9 and TRBJ2-1; the D is unclear. CDR3 length: 11 residues. V shed 7 bases and J shed 12 bases, with 13 bases lying between them. CDR1 is SEHNR, CDR2 FQNEAQ, per germline (reference sequence). The CDR3 loop is CASNVGRGQFF. DNA of the CDR3: TGTGCCAGCAACGTCGGCCGCGGGCAGTTCTTC.

This chain connects TRBV7-2 to TRBJ1-6, with D possibly being TRBD1 (5 bases). This CDR3 contains 11 residues. Germline V CDR1 and CDR2: SGHTA, FQGNSA. Between the trimmed V and J ends, which lost 10 bases and 7 bases, there was a span of 8 bases. This chain's CDR3 is CATGPNSPLHF. CDR3 nucleotides: TGTGCCACAGGGCCGAATTCACCCCTCCACTTT.

The V call is TRBV6-4, the J call TRBJ2-1; 11 positions match TRBD2. V dropped 4 bases and J dropped 3; count of bases not matched to a gene: 5. This CDR3 comprises 16 residues. Germline V gene data show CDR1 as MRHNA and CDR2 as SNTAGT. DNA for the CDR3: TGTGCCAGCAGTGCCGAGACTAGCGGGGACTACAATGAGCAGTTCTTC. This translates into CASSAETSGDYNEQFF.

V and J are TRBV21-1 and TRBJ2-7; the table's D call, TRBD2, was not checked against the DNA. TRBV21-1 is an annotated pseudogene. The CDR3 contains 12 residues. The CDR3 here is CASSSPVAEQYF. The DNA for the CDR3 is TGTGCCAGCAGCTCACCGGTTGCCGAGCAGTACTTC.

This clone was seen once. The gene calls are TRBV18 and TRBJ2-7; 9 bases match TRBD1. CDR3 length: 15 amino acids. The V segment lost 6 bases and the J segment 3 bases; nucleotides outside the gene matches: 9. The V gene's germline CDR1 is KGHSH and CDR2 LQKENI. CDR3 residues: CASSPQRQGVYEQYF. The CDR3 DNA sequence: TGTGCCAGCTCGCCGCAGAGACAGGGGGTCTACGAGCAGTACTTC.

This sequence joins TRBV10-2 and TRBJ2-1; 12 bases map to TRBD2. The CDR3 is made up of 18 amino acids. Germline V gives CDR1 WSHSY, CDR2 SAAADI. V gave up 7 bases and J gave up 1 base; unmatched junction bases: 11. The CDR3 sequence: CASKDSSGGAGSYNEQFF. CDR3 coding DNA: TGCGCCAGCAAGGACTCTAGCGGGGGGGCAGGGTCCTACAATGAGCAGTTCTTC.

The chain carries TRBV15 and TRBJ2-3; 7 bases map to TRBD2. V shed 1 base, J shed 3 bases, and the junction held 10 bases outside the gene matches. Germline CDR1 and CDR2: LNHNV and YYDKDF (reference sequence). The CDR3 loop spans 17 amino acids. In DNA form, the CDR3 reads TGTGCCACCAGCAGAGGAAAGGAGGGAGGGATGACAGATACGCAGTATTTT. Translating gives CATSRGKEGGMTDTQYF. Filled out from reference TRBV15 and TRBJ2-3, the complete variable domain reads DAMVIQNPRYQVTQFGKPVTLSCSQTLNHNVMYWYQQKSSQAPKLLFHYYDKDFNNEADTPDNFQSRRPNTSFCFLDIRSPGLGDTAMYLCATSRGKEGGMTDTQYFGPGTRLTVL.

The V call is TRBV27, the J call TRBJ2-7, with D possibly matching TRBD1 (6 bases). V was shortened by 3 bases and J by 4 bases, with 16 bases between the two germline ends. The CDR3 contains 15 residues. Germline V gene lookup returns CDR1 MNHEY and CDR2 SMNVEV (reference sequence). The CDR3 nucleotides are TGTGCCAGCAGTTTTGGGGGCTCAGGACCGTACGAGCAGTACTTC. It encodes CASSFGGSGPYEQYF.

V is TRBV4-1 and J is TRBJ1-1; D uncertain. Germline V CDR1 and CDR2: MGHRA, YSYEKL. The CDR3 length is 13 residues. Trimming removed 1 base at V and 6 bases at J, with 9 bases between. The CDR3 reads CASSQARLAEAFF. CDR3 DNA: TGCGCCAGCAGCCAAGCGAGACTCGCTGAAGCTTTCTTT.

The rearrangement uses TRBV6-5 and TRBJ2-6; D is perhaps TRBD1 (5 bases). From germline, CDR1 is MNHEY and CDR2 SVGAGI. Trimming took off 0 bases at V and 2 bases at J, with 8 bases between the two ends. There are 16 residues in the CDR3. The CDR3 nucleotides read TGTGCCAGCAGTTACTCCGGCAGGGCTGGGGCCAACGTCCTGACTTTC. Protein product: CASSYSGRAGANVLTF.